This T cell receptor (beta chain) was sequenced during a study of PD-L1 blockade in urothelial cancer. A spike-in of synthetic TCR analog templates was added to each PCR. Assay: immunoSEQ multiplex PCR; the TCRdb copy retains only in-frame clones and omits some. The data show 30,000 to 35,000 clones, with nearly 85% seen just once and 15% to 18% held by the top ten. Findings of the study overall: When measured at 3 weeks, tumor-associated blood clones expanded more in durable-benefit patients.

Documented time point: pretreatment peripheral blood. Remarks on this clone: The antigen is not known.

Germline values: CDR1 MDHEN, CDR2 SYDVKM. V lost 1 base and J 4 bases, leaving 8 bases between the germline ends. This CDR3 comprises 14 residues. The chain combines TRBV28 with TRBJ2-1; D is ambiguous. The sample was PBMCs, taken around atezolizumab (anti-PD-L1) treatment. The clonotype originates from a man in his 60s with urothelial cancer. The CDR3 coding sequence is TGTGCCAGCAGTTTATCTGGAGCATACAATGAGCAGTTCTTC. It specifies CASSLSGAYNEQFF.